The clone carrying this T cell receptor (beta chain) was seen ten or more times. Amplified regions were TCR beta CDR3 sequences from RNA transcripts. First-round RT-PCR with HTBI primers amplified the TCR CDR3 region. Each CDR3 protein gets one entry after TCRdb re-called the multiplex PCR reads with MiXCR. The repertoire has about 420,000 distinct CDR3 sequences, approximately 13% of them found once; the top ten carry about 5%. The record originates from a study of T cells in Graves' hyperthyroidism and ophthalmopathy. Germline CDR1 is MDHEN and CDR2 is SYDVKM. The J segment lost 11 bases and the V segment lost 6 bases, leaving 5 bases of the junction unmatched. This CDR3 has 11 amino acids.

The sequence derives from a woman aged 18 to 35 with Graves' hyperthyroidism. Specimen: blood. This chain uses TRBV28 with TRBJ1-1; TRBD1 aligns across 8 bases. The CDR3 sequence is CASRQGAPAFF. CDR3 in DNA: TGTGCCAGCAGGCAGGGGGCTCCGGCTTTCTTT. Full variable domain (missing parts from reference TRBV28 and TRBJ1-1): DVKVTQSSRYLVKRTGEKVFLECVQDMDHENMFWYRQDPGLGLRLIYFSYDVKMKEKGDIPEGYSVSREKKERFSLILESASTNQTSMYLCASRQGAPAFFGQGTRLTVV.